This T cell receptor (beta chain) is from a study of CD8+ T cells in alopecia areata. Ten or more counts support this clone. As the sequencing template, cDNA was produced by extracting RNA and reverse transcribing it. Generated by immunoSEQ multiplex PCR, the TCRdb table keeps only in-frame clones and is missing some. The table lists about 210,000 clones, over 60% of them singletons. The CDR3 has 13 residues. Trimming pared 6 bases from V and 6 bases from J, leaving 12 bases between. CDR1 is SNHLY and CDR2 is FYNNEI in the germline V gene. Treatment in this sample: oral pan-JAK inhibitor, 5-10 mg twice daily.

The V call is TRBV2, the J call TRBJ2-1; D is unclear. This TCR came from a human donor with alopecia areata. The material sequenced was CD4+ T cells sorted from blood, taken at week 4, from a patient treated with tofacitinib. CDR3 nucleotide sequence: TGTGCCAGCAGCCGAAGCTGGGGCAATGAGCAGTTCTTC. This encodes CASSRSWGNEQFF.